A selection of T cell receptor beta chains follows, all from one sample in a study of T cells after yellow fever vaccination. MiXCR, applied by TCRdb to the 5' RACE reads, yields one record per CDR3 protein. Among 500,000 to 650,000 distinct CDR3 sequences listed, around an eighth were seen once. The material was PBMCs, obtained on the day of the yellow fever booster vaccination. The origin of the receptors is a man aged 25-45 years who received the YFV17D yellow fever vaccine. Each CDR3 is given with its conserved first and last residue. D genes are given only for firm matches. The size field is filled for only some rows; it gives once, few, many or a size class.

TRBD1 TRBJ2-2 few TRBV19 TGTGCCAGTAGACCTCCCGGGGACAGGAACACCGGGGAGCTGTTTTTT CASRPPGDRNTGELFF
NA TRBJ2-1 many TRBV12-3/TRBV12-4 TGTGCCAGCAGTTTACTAACGTTCAATGAGCAGTTCTTC CASSLLTFNEQFF
TRBD2 TRBJ2-3 many TRBV7-2 TGTGCCAGCAGGGCGGGAGGATTGAGCACAGATACGCAGTATTTT CASRAGGLSTDTQYF
NA TRBJ2-7 NA TRBV13 TGTGCCAGCAACCCGCAGAGGAGGTACGAGCAGTACTTC CASNPQRRYEQYF
TRBD1 TRBJ1-6 few TRBV6-5 TGTGCCAGCAGTTACCGTGGACAGGGCGGTTCACCCCTCCACTTT CASSYRGQGGSPLHF
TRBD2 TRBJ2-3 NA TRBV20-1 TGCAGTGCCCTGCCGACTAGCGTCACAGATACGCAGTATTTT CSALPTSVTDTQYF
TRBD1 TRBJ1-1 few TRBV6-1 TGTGCCAGCAGTCGACAGGGGCCTACGAACACTGAAGCTTTCTTT CASSRQGPTNTEAFF
NA TRBJ2-7 NA TRBV30 TGTGCCTGGAGTTCCCCCGGCAGGGGTCTCTACGAGCAGTACTTC CAWSSPGRGLYEQYF
NA TRBJ2-3 NA TRBV5-1 TGCGCCAGCATCGCCCCGACTGGAGATACGCAGTATTTT CASIAPTGDTQYF
TRBD2 TRBJ2-1 NA TRBV3-1 TGTGCCAGCAGCCAACAGCCGGGACTAGCTAACAATGAGCAGTTCTTC CASSQQPGLANNEQFF
TRBD1 TRBJ1-5 few TRBV18 TGTGCCAGCTCACCCGGACAGGGGGGCACGTCAGCCCAGCATTTT CASSPGQGGTSAQHF
NA TRBJ2-7 many TRBV7-8 TGTGCCAGCAGCTCCCGGTGGGGAAATGGTTACGAGCAGTACTTC CASSSRWGNGYEQYF
TRBD2 TRBJ2-7 few TRBV6-1 TGTGCCAGCACTGAAGCGGGAGGGCCCTACGAGCAGTACTTC CASTEAGGPYEQYF
TRBD1 TRBJ2-5 NA TRBV20-1 TGCAGTGCCCCCCGACAGGGTTTCGGCGGGGAGACCCAGTACTTC CSAPRQGFGGETQYF
NA TRBJ2-1 NA TRBV4-3 TGCGCCAGCAGCCAAGATATTGGAGGGATGCTTATATACAATGAGCAGTTCTTC CASSQDIGGMLIYNEQFF
NA TRBJ2-3 NA TRBV20-1 TGCAGTGCTCGAAACCGCTTTGATACGCAGTATTTT CSARNRFDTQYF
TRBD2 TRBJ2-3 NA TRBV7-2 TGTGCCAGCAGCTTGGGCGGGAGAATATCAGATACGCAGTATTTT CASSLGGRISDTQYF
TRBD2 TRBJ2-5 NA TRBV5-1 TGCGCCAGCAGCTTGGCCTTAGCGGGAGCGCAAGAGACCCAGTACTTC CASSLALAGAQETQYF
NA TRBJ2-3 few TRBV6-6 TGTGCCAGCTCTAGCGACGGGTGGGATACGCAGTATTTT CASSSDGWDTQYF
TRBD2 TRBJ2-2 few TRBV4-3 TGCGCCAGCAGCCCTCGGACTAGAACCGGGGAGCTGTTTTTT CASSPRTRTGELFF
NA TRBJ2-1 few TRBV20-1 TGCAGTGCTAGTCTCCACCGCCGCGGTGAGCAGTTCTTC CSASLHRRGEQFF
TRBD2 TRBJ2-7 NA TRBV7-2 TGTGCCAGCAGCTTAGCGGGCGGGGGGGTTGTCTACGAGCAGTACTTC CASSLAGGGVVYEQYF
TRBD2 TRBJ2-3 few TRBV12-3/TRBV12-4 TGTGCCAGCAGTTCAGGGACTAGCGGGAGGGCCCACACGCAGTATTTT CASSSGTSGRAHTQYF
NA TRBJ2-2 few TRBV10-3 TGTGCCATCAGCCCTCAGGGGTCCGGGGAGCTGTTTTTT CAISPQGSGELFF
NA TRBJ2-1 NA TRBV12-3/TRBV12-4 TGTGCCAGCAGTCTTCACAGGGGGGGATACAATGAGCAGTTCTTC CASSLHRGGYNEQFF
NA TRBJ2-3 NA TRBV12-3/TRBV12-4 TGTGCCAGCAGTTATCGACTAGAGGCAGATACGCAGTATTTT CASSYRLEADTQYF
NA TRBJ1-1 NA TRBV2 TGTGCCAGCAGTGTGGGCAGCCGGGGGACTAAAGCTTTCTTT CASSVGSRGTKAFF
NA TRBJ1-1 NA TRBV28 TGTGCCAGCAGTTTACTACAGGAAGCTTTCTTT CASSLLQEAFF
NA TRBJ1-4 few TRBV20-1 TGCAGTGCTAGAGACCCCTTGAGGGCCACTAATGAAAAACTGTTTTTT CSARDPLRATNEKLFF
TRBD2 TRBJ2-3 many TRBV7-2 TGTGCCAGCAGCCCACTAGCGGGGACAGATACGCAGTATTTT CASSPLAGTDTQYF
NA TRBJ2-3 many TRBV27 TGTGCCAGCAGTTCCCCTAGCGGCACAGATACGCAGTATTTT CASSSPSGTDTQYF
TRBD2 TRBJ2-1 NA TRBV27 TGTGCCAGCAGTCCCCAGGGACTAGCGGTCTACAATGAGCAGTTCTTC CASSPQGLAVYNEQFF
TRBD2 TRBJ2-1 NA TRBV5-1 TGCGCCAGCGGCCCTAAAAAGACGGCTAGCGGGAGCCCTGGGCAGTTCTTC CASGPKKTASGSPGQFF
TRBD2 TRBJ2-2 NA TRBV28 TGTGCCAGCAGTTCCTACGGGGGGGCCGGGGAGCTGTTTTTT CASSSYGGAGELFF
TRBD1 TRBJ1-1 NA TRBV20-1 TGCAGTGCTGGGGACAGGGAAAGAGGGACTGAAGCTTTCTTT CSAGDRERGTEAFF